This T cell receptor (beta chain) is drawn from a study of shared clonotypes between healthy human individuals. Turning to the study itself: Donor ages ranged 18 to 49 years: two women, a few men.

Original processing notes: ImmunoSEQ gave junction-only sequences without quality scores, so filtering differed. Libraries were prepared by immunoSEQ multiplex PCR; TCRdb keeps only in-frame clonotypes and omits some of them. V, J and clone size are those of that table, while D and trimming were read from the DNA. The data hold approximately 1,000,000 clones, with about 72% observed a single time. General study points: Clonotypes shared by all four donors outscored non-shared clonotypes in generation probability.

As concerns this clone: The target antigen is unknown.

Germline V gene lookup returns CDR1 MNHEY and CDR2 SVGAGI. With 6 bases clipped from V and 4 bases from J, the junction kept 7 bases outside the gene matches. The CDR3 has 15 amino acids. This receptor was taken from a man between 18 and 35 years old in good health. Some clones in this sample may be carry-over from other donors' samples. The V call is TRBV6-5, the J call TRBJ2-7; the match to TRBD2 covers 12 bases. Sequencing was performed on memory CD4+ T cells from PBMCs. Regarding subset: CD45RA-negative fraction. The CDR3 DNA is TGTGCCAGCAGCACTTCTAGCGGGAGGGGATACGAGCAGTACTTC. Its translation: CASSTSSGRGYEQYF.